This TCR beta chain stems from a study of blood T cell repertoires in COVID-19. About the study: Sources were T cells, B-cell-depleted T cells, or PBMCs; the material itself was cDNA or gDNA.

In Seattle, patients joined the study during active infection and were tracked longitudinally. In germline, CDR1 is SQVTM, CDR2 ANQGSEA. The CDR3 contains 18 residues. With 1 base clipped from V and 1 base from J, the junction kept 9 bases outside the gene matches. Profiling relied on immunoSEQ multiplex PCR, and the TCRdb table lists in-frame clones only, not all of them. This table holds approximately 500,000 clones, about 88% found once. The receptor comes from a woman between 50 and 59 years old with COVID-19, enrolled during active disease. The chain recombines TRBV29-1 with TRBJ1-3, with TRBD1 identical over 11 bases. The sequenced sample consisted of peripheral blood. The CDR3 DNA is TGCAGCGTTGAAGGCCGTCGGACAGGGGGCTTTTCTGGAAACACCATATATTTT. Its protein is CSVEGRRTGGFSGNTIYF.